This is a list of T cell receptor beta chains from one sample in a study of early stage breast cancer tumors. Generated by immunoSEQ multiplex PCR, the TCRdb table keeps only in-frame clones and is missing some. The data contain about 53,000 clones, about 89% of them singletons. Sequenced sample: blood. The receptors were sampled from a person between 65 and 79 years old with breast cancer. Both conserved end residues are part of each CDR3. The D gene is left open where the match is weak. Not every row has a clone size; where given, it reads once, few, many or a size class.

J	V	length	size	D	DNA	CDR3
TRBJ1-3	TRBV7-2	16	NA	TRBD1	TGTGCCAGCAGCTTAGGAGTAGGGGGCTCCGGAAACACCATATATTTT	CASSLGVGGSGNTIYF
TRBJ2-1	TRBV4-1	15	NA	TRBD2	TGCGCCAGCAGCCAGTATGGACTAGCGGGTGGTGAGCAGTTCTTC	CASSQYGLAGGEQFF
TRBJ2-1	TRBV9	16	NA	TRBD1	TGTGCCAGCAGCGTGAGCGGGACAGGGGGCTACAATGAGCAGTTCTTC	CASSVSGTGGYNEQFF
TRBJ2-7	TRBV11-2	14	NA	TRBD1	TGTGCCAGCAGCCTAGGGACAGTCTCCTACGAGCAGTACTTC	CASSLGTVSYEQYF
TRBJ2-7	TRBV5-4	16	NA	TRBD2	TGTGCCAGCAGCTTGGGGGGACTAGCGGCCGTTTACGAGCAGTACTTC	CASSLGGLAAVYEQYF
TRBJ2-3	TRBV7-9	14	NA	TRBD2	TGTGCCAGCAGCTTAGTATGGCGGGAGGATACGCAGTATTTT	CASSLVWREDTQYF
TRBJ1-1	TRBV4-3	13	NA	NA	TGCGCCAGCAGCCCTAGATCCGGGGGGCAAGCTTTCTTT	CASSPRSGGQAFF
TRBJ2-2	TRBV10-2	15	NA	NA	TGCGCCAGCGGGAGGACAGGACTGAACACCGGGGAGCTGTTTTTT	CASGRTGLNTGELFF
TRBJ1-2	TRBV14	16	NA	TRBD1	TGTGCCAGCAGCCCCGCGGGACAGGGGGCTGGGTATGGCTACACCTTC	CASSPAGQGAGYGYTF
TRBJ2-7	TRBV19	15	NA	TRBD1	TGTGCCAGTAGTGCGGGACAGGGTCCAGCCTACGAGCAGTACTTC	CASSAGQGPAYEQYF
TRBJ2-6	TRBV14	17	NA	NA	TGTGCCAGCAGCCAATACAGGAGTAGCTCTGGGGCCAACGTCCTGACTTTC	CASSQYRSSSGANVLTF
TRBJ1-4	TRBV5-4	14	NA	NA	TGTGCCAGCAGCTTGGAGGGGAGGGGTGAAAAACTGTTTTTT	CASSLEGRGEKLFF
TRBJ1-4	TRBV6-6	14	NA	TRBD1	TGTGCCAGCAGTTACCGGGACAGGCATGAAAAACTGTTTTTT	CASSYRDRHEKLFF
TRBJ1-6	TRBV19	15	NA	TRBD1	TGTGCCAGTAGAGGGACAGCCGGATCGTGGTCACCCCTCCACTTT	CASRGTAGSWSPLHF
TRBJ2-3	TRBV6-4	15	few	NA	TGTGCCAGCAGTGACTCGAAAGCGAGCACAGATACGCAGTATTTT	CASSDSKASTDTQYF
TRBJ1-5	TRBV10-2	13	NA	NA	TGCGCCAGCAGCGCGACAGGCAATCAGCCCCAGCATTTT	CASSATGNQPQHF
TRBJ1-2	TRBV25-1	13	NA	NA	TGTGCCAGCAGTCCGGCGGGGGTCTATGGCTACACCTTC	CASSPAGVYGYTF
TRBJ1-1	TRBV30	12	NA	NA	TGTGCCTTAAGTGGGGGCTTGGGTGAAGCTTTCTTT	CALSGGLGEAFF
TRBJ2-7	TRBV7-2	15	NA	TRBD2	TGTGCCAGCAGCCACAGCGGGGGGGCCCAACGCGAGCAGTACTTC	CASSHSGGAQREQYF
TRBJ1-2	TRBV6-1	13	once	NA	TGTGCCAGCAGTGAAGGCAGGCTCTATGGCTACACCTTC	CASSEGRLYGYTF
TRBJ2-1	TRBV23-1	18	NA	TRBD2	TGCGCCAGCAGTCCGGGACTAGCGGGAGGGCGGGTTTACAATGAGCAGTTCTTC	CASSPGLAGGRVYNEQFF
TRBJ2-1	TRBV6-1	12	NA	TRBD1	TGTGCCAGCAGTGAACAGGGGGCCGAGAAGTTCTTC	CASSEQGAEKFF
TRBJ1-1	TRBV10-3	14	few	TRBD1	TGTGCCATCAGCCGGACAGGGGAGAACACTGAAGCTTTCTTT	CAISRTGENTEAFF
TRBJ2-7	TRBV6-5	14	NA	TRBD1	TGTGCCAGCAGTTTTGGACAGGGCTCCTACGAGCAGTACTTC	CASSFGQGSYEQYF
TRBJ1-1	TRBV30	15	NA	TRBD1	TGTGCCTGGAGTGAACAACAGGGGCCGGGGACTGAAGCTTTCTTT	CAWSEQQGPGTEAFF
TRBJ1-2	TRBV30	14	NA	TRBD1	TGTGCCTGGAGTCAGGACAGGGTTGGCTATGGCTACACCTTC	CAWSQDRVGYGYTF
TRBJ2-5	TRBV5-6	16	NA	NA	TGTGCCAGCAGCTTGGCCTTTGGTGGAGCCCAAGAGACCCAGTACTTC	CASSLAFGGAQETQYF
TRBJ2-7	TRBV6-5	13	few	TRBD2	TGTGCCATCAAGCGGGGTTCGCACTACGAGCAGTACTTC	CAIKRGSHYEQYF
TRBJ1-5	TRBV5-1	17	NA	NA	TGCGCCAGCAGCTTGGAGGCAGGGGCGTTCAGCAATCAGCCCCAGCATTTT	CASSLEAGAFSNQPQHF
TRBJ2-1	TRBV5-1	15	NA	TRBD2	TGCGCCAGCAGCTTGTTTCTAGCGGGGGGGACTGAGCAGTTCTTC	CASSLFLAGGTEQFF
TRBJ1-1	TRBV9	12	few	NA	TGTGCCAGCAGTGATGGGGAAGGGAGTGCTTTCTTT	CASSDGEGSAFF
TRBJ2-7	TRBV11-1	15	NA	NA	TGTGCCAGCAGCCCGGGTCCCGGCGTTTACTACGAGCAGTACTTC	CASSPGPGVYYEQYF
TRBJ2-7	TRBV28	14	NA	NA	TGTGCCAGCGGGCCTTGGGGCCCGTCCTACGAGCAGTACTTC	CASGPWGPSYEQYF
TRBJ2-6	TRBV27	15	NA	NA	TGTGCCAGCAGTCCACAGGGACCTGGGGCCAACGTCCTGACTTTC	CASSPQGPGANVLTF
TRBJ2-7	TRBV4-2	15	once	TRBD2	TGTGCCAGCAGCCAAGCTAGCGGGGGTTCCTACGAGCAGTACTTC	CASSQASGGSYEQYF
TRBJ1-3	TRBV25-1	14	NA	TRBD1	TGTGCCAGCAGTCGGACAGGGAACGGAAACACCATATATTTT	CASSRTGNGNTIYF
TRBJ2-1	TRBV11-2	17	NA	TRBD2	TGTGCCAGCAGCTTAGGGGGTAGCGGGAGAGACTTCCTCGAGCAGTTCTTC	CASSLGGSGRDFLEQFF
TRBJ1-1	TRBV7-2	13	NA	NA	TGTGCCAGCAGCTGGACAGAGAACACTGAAGCTTTCTTT	CASSWTENTEAFF
TRBJ1-2	TRBV10-3	14	NA	NA	TGTGCCATCAGTGAGCCGAACCCAAGTGCGGGCTACACCTTC	CAISEPNPSAGYTF
TRBJ2-1	TRBV9	18	NA	TRBD2	TGTGCCAGCAGCTCCCGGGACACAAGGGCTAGCGGGTTTAAGGAGCAGTTCTTC	CASSSRDTRASGFKEQFF
TRBJ2-5	TRBV5-1	14	NA	NA	TGCGCCAGCAGCCCAGGACTATCCGAAGAGACCCAGTACTTC	CASSPGLSEETQYF
TRBJ2-2	TRBV6-6	13	once	NA	TGTGCCAGCAGCCCAACTAGAGTCGGGGAGCTGTTTTTT	CASSPTRVGELFF
TRBJ1-2	TRBV7-9	14	once	NA	TGTGCCAGCAGCCCGGAGCCGGGGAACTATGGCTACACCTTC	CASSPEPGNYGYTF